This T cell receptor (beta chain) was sequenced in a study of Graves' ophthalmopathy and Graves' hyperthyroidism. Study information: The blood sample was drawn at first diagnosis and before any treatment. Study-wide results and limits: Ophthalmopathy was separated from stable hyperthyroidism by a 13-signature model with 87.88% sensitivity and around 81% specificity.

Amplified TCR beta CDR3 regions were obtained using RNA transcripts as template. Scientists carried out first-round RT-PCR using HTBI primers and then a second-round multiplex PCR. TCRdb re-called the multiplex PCR reads with MiXCR, one entry per CDR3 protein. The data show about 740,000 distinct CDR3 sequences, roughly 40% seen once. This clonotype was recorded only once. Antigen specificity is unknown. Germline and junction disagree at one end, which may indicate a read error. All donors with ophthalmopathy were recorded as having moderate-to-severe activity, CAS ≥3, NOSPECS ≥4 and a duration under 3 months. Diagnosis was based on clinical symptoms, serum thyroxine, TRAb, thyroid ultrasound and orbital computed tomography. Looked up from germline, CDR1 is MNHEY and CDR2 is SVGAGI. There are 15 residues in the CDR3.

The sequence was collected from an adult man with Graves' ophthalmopathy. Sequenced material: peripheral blood. V is TRBV6-5 and J is TRBJ1-1, with D possibly matching TRBD1 (5 bases). The CDR3 DNA sequence: TGTGCCAGCAGTTACTCGAGGAGTGTCGGAGGGGAAGCCTTCTTT. Residues: CASSYSRSVGGEAFF.